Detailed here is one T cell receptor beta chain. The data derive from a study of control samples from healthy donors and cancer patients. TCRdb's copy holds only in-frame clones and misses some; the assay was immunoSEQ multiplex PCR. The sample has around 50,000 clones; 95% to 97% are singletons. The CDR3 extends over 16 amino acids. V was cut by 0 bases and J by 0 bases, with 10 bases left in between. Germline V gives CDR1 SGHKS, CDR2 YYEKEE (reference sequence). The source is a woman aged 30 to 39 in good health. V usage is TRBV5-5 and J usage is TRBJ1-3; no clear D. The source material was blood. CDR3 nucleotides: TGTGCCAGCAGCTTGGAAGCAGTAAGCTCTGGAAACACCATATATTTT. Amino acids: CASSLEAVSSGNTIYF.